Each of the 2 T cell receptor beta chains below was sequenced from the same sample in a study of control samples from healthy donors and cancer patients. Clones were sequenced by immunoSEQ multiplex PCR, and TCRdb holds only the in-frame ones, with some missing. The sample consists of about 220,000 clones, just under 95% of them appearing once. Sequencing input: blood. Source of these receptors: a man aged 50-60 years in good health.

The chain has TRBV9 and TRBJ2-3; a possible D gene is TRBD1 (5 bases). The CDR3 is 17 residues long. Trimming removed 4 bases at V and 6 bases at J, with 24 bases between. Germline CDR1 is SGDLS and CDR2 is YYNGEE. Written as DNA, the CDR3 is TGTGCCAGCAGCCCACAGGCTAGTAAGAAAGGCAAGGATACGCAGTATTTT. As protein: CASSPQASKKGKDTQYF.

The rearrangement uses TRBV3-1 (or the pseudogene TRBV3-2) and TRBJ1-1; 7 nucleotides agree with TRBD1. Germline CDR1 reads LGHDT; CDR2 reads YNNKEL (reference sequence). The J segment lost 1 base and the V segment lost 3 bases, leaving 11 bases of the junction unmatched. This CDR3 has 17 amino acids. The CDR3 coding sequence is TGTGCCAGCAGCCACAAAGAAGGGGGCGCCAAGAACACTGAAGCTTTCTTT. It specifies CASSHKEGGAKNTEAFF.